A single T cell receptor beta chain is shown here with its context. The antigen is not known. The data belong to a study of lymphopenia after photon versus proton radiotherapy. Study results and caveats: Larger post-nadir TCR diversity loss correlated inversely with survival in deceased patients. Only patients who died were analyzed for survival; proton advantage is unproven. Under photons, naive T cells and diversity fell while effector/memory populations rose. After lymphocyte nadir, photon-treated repertoires showed oligoclonal expansion, especially CD8+ Temra.

The CDR3 totals 14 residues. With 10 bases clipped from V and 3 bases from J, the junction kept 8 bases outside the gene matches. CDR1 MNHEY and CDR2 SMNVEV come from the germline V gene (reference sequence). Repertoires were generated with immunoSEQ multiplex PCR, while TCRdb's copy carries only in-frame clones and drops some. The repertoire holds roughly 25,000 clones, with more than 90% as singletons. The rearrangement links TRBV27 to TRBJ2-5; 10 bases are shared with TRBD1. The input for sequencing was peripheral blood, taken from a patient treated with photon-based radiotherapy. This receptor was identified in a woman between 45 and 60 years old with cholangiocarcinoma. CDR3: CAKRTGGTKETQYF. The CDR3 DNA sequence: TGTGCCAAGAGGACAGGGGGGACCAAAGAGACCCAGTACTTC.